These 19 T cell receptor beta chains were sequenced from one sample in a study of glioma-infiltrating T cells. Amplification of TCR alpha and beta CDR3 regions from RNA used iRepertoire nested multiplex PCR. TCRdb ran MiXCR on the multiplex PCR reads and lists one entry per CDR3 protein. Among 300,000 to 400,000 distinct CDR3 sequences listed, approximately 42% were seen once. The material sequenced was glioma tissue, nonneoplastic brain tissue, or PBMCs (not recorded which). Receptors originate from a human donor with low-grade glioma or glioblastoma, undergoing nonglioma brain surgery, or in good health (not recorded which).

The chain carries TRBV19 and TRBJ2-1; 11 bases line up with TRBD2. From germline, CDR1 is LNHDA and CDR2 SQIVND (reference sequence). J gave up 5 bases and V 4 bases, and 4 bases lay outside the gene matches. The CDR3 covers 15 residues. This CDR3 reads CASSTLAGVHNEQFF. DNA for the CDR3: TGTGCCAGTAGTACACTAGCGGGAGTCCACAATGAGCAGTTCTTC.

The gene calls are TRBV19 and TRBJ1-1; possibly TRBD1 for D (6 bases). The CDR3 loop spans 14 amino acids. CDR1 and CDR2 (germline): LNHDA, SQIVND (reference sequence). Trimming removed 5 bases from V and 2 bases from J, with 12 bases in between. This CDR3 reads CASSVFRGNTEAFF. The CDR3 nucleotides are TGTGCCAGTAGTGTCTTCAGGGGTAACACTGAAGCTTTCTTT.

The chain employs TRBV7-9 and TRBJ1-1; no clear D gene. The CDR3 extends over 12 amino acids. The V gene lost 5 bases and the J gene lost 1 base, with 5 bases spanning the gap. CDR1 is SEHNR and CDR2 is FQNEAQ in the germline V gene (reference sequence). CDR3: CASSPENTEAFF. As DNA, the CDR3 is TGTGCCAGCAGCCCAGAGAACACTGAAGCTTTCTTT.

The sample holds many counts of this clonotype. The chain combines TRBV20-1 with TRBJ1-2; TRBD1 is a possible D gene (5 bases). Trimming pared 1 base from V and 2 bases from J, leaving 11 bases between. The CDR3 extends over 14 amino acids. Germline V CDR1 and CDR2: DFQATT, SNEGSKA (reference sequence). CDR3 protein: CSARVGAGNYGYTF. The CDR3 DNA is TGCAGTGCTAGAGTAGGGGCGGGCAACTATGGCTACACCTTC.

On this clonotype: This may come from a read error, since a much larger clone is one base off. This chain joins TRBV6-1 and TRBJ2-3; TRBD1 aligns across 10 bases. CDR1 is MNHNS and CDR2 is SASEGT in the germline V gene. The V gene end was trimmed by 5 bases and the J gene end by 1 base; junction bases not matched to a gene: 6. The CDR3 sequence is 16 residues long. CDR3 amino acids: CASSCLGTGGTDTQYF. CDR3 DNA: TGTGCCAGCAGTTGCCTCGGGACAGGGGGCACAGATACGCAGTATTTT.

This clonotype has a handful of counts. The CDR3 DNA reads as TGTGCCAGCGGACAGTCGGGCTACGAGCAGTACTTC. This translates into CASGQSGYEQYF. J is TRBJ2-7 and V is TRBV12-3 or TRBV12-4, with D tentatively TRBD1 (6 bases). The V gene lost 8 bases and the J gene lost 3 bases, with 11 bases spanning the gap. CDR3 length: 12 residues.

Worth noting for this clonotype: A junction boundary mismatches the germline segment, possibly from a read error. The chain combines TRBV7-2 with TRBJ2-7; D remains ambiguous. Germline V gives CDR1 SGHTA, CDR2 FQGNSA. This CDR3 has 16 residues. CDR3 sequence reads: CAGSLAGGVSGYEQYF. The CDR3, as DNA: TGTGCCGGCAGCTTGGCCGGTGGGGTTTCGGGCTACGAGCAGTACTTC.

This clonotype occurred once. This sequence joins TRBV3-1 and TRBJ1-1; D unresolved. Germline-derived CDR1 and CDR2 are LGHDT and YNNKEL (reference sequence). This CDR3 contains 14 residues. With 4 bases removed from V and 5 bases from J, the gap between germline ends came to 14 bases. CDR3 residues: CASSPMTVYTEAFF. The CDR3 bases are TGTGCCAGCAGCCCGATGACCGTGTATACTGAAGCTTTCTTT.

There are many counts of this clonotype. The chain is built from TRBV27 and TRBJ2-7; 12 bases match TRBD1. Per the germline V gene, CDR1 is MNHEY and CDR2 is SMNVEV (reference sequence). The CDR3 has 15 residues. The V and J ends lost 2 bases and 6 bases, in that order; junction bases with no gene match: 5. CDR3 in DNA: TGTGCCAGCAGTTTAGGGACAGGGGGCTTAGGCGAGCAGTACTTC. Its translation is CASSLGTGGLGEQYF.

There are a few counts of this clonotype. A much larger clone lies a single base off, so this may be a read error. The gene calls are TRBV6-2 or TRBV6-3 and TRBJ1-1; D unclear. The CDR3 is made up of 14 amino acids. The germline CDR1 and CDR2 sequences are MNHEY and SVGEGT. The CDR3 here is CAGSSSGVHTEAFF. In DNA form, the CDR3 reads TGTGCCGGCAGCTCATCTGGGGTTCACACTGAAGCTTTCTTT.

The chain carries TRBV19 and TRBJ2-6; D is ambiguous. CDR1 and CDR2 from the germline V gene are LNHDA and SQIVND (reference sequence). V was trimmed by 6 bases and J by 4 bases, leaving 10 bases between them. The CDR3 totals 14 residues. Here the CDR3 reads CASRDRIGANVLTF. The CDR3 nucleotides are TGTGCCAGTAGAGACCGGATCGGGGCCAACGTCCTGACTTTC.

This chain's CDR3 is CASSQDPGVAGMTNYGYTF. In nucleotides, the CDR3 is TGCGCCAGCAGCCAAGATCCAGGGGTGGCAGGGATGACTAACTATGGCTACACCTTC. The V call is TRBV4-3, the J call TRBJ1-2, with D tentatively TRBD1 (6 bases). The V end was cut by 0 bases, the J end by 0 bases, with 20 bases between. Germline CDR1 reads LGHNA; CDR2 reads YSLEER. CDR3 size: 19 residues.

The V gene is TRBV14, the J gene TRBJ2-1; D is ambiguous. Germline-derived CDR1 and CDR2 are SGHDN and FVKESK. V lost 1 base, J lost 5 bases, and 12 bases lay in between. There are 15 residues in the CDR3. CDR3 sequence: CASSQVFFPNNEQFF. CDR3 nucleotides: TGTGCCAGCAGCCAAGTGTTTTTCCCAAACAATGAGCAGTTCTTC.

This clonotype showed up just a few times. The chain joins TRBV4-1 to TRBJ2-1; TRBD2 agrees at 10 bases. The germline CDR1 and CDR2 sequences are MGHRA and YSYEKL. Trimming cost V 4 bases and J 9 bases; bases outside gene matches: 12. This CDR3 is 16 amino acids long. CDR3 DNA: TGCGCCAGCAGCCCCCCACTAGCGGGAATACGGGGTGAGCAGTTCTTC. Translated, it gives CASSPPLAGIRGEQFF.

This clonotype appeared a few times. As DNA, the CDR3 is TGTGCCAGCAAGGCAGGCGTGGACTATGGCTACACCTTC. As protein: CASKAGVDYGYTF. The gene calls are TRBV6-1 and TRBJ1-2; D remains ambiguous. Germline V lookup: CDR1 MNHNS, CDR2 SASEGT. V was trimmed by 7 bases and J by 3 bases, leaving 12 bases between them. The CDR3 runs to 13 residues.

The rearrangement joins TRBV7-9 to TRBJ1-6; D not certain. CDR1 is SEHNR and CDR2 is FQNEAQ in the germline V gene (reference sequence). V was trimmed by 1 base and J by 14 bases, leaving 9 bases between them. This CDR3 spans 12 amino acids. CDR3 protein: CASSLDREALHF. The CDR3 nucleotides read TGTGCCAGCAGCTTAGACCGAGAGGCCCTCCACTTT.

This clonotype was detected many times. The CDR3 DNA reads as TGTGCCAGCACCCTCACAGGGGCCGGGGAACAGCCCCAGCATTTT. Translated: CASTLTGAGEQPQHF. The V gene is TRBV28, the J gene TRBJ1-5, with 7 bases fitting TRBD1. Trimming took 7 bases from V and 7 from J; bases not matched to a gene: 13. The CDR3 extends over 15 amino acids. CDR1 and CDR2 from the germline V gene are MDHEN and SYDVKM.

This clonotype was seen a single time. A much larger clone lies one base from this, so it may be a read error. This chain's CDR3 is CASSFSQGSEQFF. The CDR3 DNA reads as TGTGCCAGCAGTTTCTCCCAGGGTTCCGAGCAGTTCTTC. The V gene is TRBV6-5, the J gene TRBJ2-1; D might be TRBD1 (5 bases). CDR1 MNHEY and CDR2 SVGAGI come from the germline V gene. The CDR3 consists of 13 residues. V lost 4 bases and J lost 10, with 14 bases in between.

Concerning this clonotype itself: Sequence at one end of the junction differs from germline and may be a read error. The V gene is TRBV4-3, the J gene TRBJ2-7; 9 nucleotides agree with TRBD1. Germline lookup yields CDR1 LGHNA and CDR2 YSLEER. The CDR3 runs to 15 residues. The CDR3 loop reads CAGSRGQGVLNEQYF. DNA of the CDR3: TGCGCCGGCAGCCGGGGACAGGGTGTCTTGAACGAGCAGTACTTC.